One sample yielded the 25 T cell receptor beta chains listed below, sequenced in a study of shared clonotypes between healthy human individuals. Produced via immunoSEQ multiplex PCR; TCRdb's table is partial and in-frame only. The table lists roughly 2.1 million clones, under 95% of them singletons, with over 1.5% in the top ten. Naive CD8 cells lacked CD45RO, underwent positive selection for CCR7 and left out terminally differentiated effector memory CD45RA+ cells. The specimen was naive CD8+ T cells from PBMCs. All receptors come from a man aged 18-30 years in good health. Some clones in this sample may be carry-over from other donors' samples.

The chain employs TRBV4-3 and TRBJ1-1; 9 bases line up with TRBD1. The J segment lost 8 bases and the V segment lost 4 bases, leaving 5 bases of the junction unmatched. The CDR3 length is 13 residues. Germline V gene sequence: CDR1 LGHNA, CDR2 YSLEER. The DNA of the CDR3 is TGCGCCAGCAGCCGCCGGGACAGGGAAGAAGCTTTCTTT. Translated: CASSRRDREEAFF.

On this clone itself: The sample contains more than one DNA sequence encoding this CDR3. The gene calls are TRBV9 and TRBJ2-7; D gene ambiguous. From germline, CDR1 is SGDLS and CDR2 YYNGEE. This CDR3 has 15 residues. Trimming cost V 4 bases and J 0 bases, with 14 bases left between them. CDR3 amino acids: CASSPLLTSSYEQYF. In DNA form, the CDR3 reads TGTGCCAGCAGCCCCCTCTTGACCAGCTCCTACGAGCAGTACTTC.

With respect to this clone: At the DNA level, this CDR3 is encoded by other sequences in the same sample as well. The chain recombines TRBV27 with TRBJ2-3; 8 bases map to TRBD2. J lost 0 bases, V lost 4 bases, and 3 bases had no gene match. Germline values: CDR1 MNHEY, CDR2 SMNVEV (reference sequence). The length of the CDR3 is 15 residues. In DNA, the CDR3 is TGTGCCAGCAGTTCAGGACTAGCAAGCACAGATACGCAGTATTTT. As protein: CASSSGLASTDTQYF.

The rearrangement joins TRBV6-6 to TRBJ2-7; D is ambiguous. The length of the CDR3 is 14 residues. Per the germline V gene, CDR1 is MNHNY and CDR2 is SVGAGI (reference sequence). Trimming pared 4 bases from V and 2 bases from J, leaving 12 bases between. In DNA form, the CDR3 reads TGTGCCAGCAGTTCTGTAGAATACGCCTACGAGCAGTACTTC. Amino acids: CASSSVEYAYEQYF.

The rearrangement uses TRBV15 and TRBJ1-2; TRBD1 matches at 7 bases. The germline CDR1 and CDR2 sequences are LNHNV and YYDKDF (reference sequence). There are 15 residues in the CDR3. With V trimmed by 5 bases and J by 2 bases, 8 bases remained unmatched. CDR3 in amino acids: CATSGPGTENYGYTF. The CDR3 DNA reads TGTGCCACCAGCGGACCCGGGACAGAAAACTATGGCTACACCTTC.

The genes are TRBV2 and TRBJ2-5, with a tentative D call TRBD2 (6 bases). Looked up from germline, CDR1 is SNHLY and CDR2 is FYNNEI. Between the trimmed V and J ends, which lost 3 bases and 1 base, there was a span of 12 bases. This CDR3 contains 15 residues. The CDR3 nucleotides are TGTGCCAGCAGTGAGCGCGGGACTTCCCAAGAGACCCAGTACTTC. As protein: CASSERGTSQETQYF. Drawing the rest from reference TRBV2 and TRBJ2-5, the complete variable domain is EPEVTQTPSHQVTQMGQEVILRCVPISNHLYFYWYRQILGQKVEFLVSFYNNEISEKSEIFDDQFSVERPDGSNFTLKIRSTKLEDSAMYFCASSERGTSQETQYFGPGTRLLVL.

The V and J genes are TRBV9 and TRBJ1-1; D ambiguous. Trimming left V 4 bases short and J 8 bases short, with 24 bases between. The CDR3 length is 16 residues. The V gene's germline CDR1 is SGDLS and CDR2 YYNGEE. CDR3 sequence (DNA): TGTGCCAGCAGCTCCCTCGGAAGTAGGCCGGGCCAAGAAGCTTTCTTT. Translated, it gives CASSSLGSRPGQEAFF.

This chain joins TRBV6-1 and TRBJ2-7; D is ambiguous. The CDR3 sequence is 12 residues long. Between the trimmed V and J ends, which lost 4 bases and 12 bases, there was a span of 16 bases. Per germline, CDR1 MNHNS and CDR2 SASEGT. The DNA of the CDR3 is TGTGCCAGCAGTGGTCCTCGAGACGATCCGTACTTC. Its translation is CASSGPRDDPYF.

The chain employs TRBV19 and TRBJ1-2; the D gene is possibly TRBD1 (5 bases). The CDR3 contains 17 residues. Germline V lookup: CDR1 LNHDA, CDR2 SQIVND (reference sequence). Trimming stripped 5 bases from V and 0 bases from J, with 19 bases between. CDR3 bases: TGTGCCAGTAGTCGAACTCTAACACGGGACCCTAACTATGGCTACACCTTC. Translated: CASSRTLTRDPNYGYTF.

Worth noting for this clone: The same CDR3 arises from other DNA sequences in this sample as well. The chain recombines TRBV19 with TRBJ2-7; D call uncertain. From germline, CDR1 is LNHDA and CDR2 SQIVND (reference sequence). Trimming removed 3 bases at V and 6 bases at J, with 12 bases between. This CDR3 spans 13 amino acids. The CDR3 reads CASSIGRVSEQYF. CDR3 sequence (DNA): TGTGCCAGTAGTATCGGTCGGGTTTCCGAGCAGTACTTC.

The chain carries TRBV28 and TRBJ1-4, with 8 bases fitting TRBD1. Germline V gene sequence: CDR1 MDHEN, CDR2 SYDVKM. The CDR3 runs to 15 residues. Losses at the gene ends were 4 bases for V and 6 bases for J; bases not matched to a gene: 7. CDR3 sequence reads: CASSSLDRDYEKLFF. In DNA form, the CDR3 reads TGTGCCAGCAGTTCCTTGGACAGGGATTATGAAAAACTGTTTTTT.

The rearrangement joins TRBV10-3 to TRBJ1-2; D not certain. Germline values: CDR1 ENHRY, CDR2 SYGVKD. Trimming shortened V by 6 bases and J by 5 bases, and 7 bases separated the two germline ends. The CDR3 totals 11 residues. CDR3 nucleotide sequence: TGTGCCATCAGGGCGCTTTATGGCTACACCTTC. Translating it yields CAIRALYGYTF.

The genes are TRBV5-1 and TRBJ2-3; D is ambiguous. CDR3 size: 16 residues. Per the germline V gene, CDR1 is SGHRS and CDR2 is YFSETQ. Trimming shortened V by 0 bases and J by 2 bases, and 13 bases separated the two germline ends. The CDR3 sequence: CASSLAKPLLTDTQYF. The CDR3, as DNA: TGCGCCAGCAGCTTGGCTAAACCCCTCCTCACAGATACGCAGTATTTT.

The DNA of the CDR3 is TGTGCCAGCAGCCACGGATACACCATATATTTT. It codes for CASSHGYTIYF. The chain recombines TRBV4-2 with TRBJ1-3; D unclear. Germline CDR1 is LGHNA and CDR2 is YNFKEQ. V was trimmed by 3 bases and J by 8 bases, leaving 5 bases between them. This CDR3 spans 11 amino acids.

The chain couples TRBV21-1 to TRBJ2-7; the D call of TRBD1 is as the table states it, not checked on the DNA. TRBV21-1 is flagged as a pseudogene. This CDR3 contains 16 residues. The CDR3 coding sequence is TGTGCCAGCAGCAAAACCTCGGGACAGGGGACCTACGAGCAGTACTTC. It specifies CASSKTSGQGTYEQYF.

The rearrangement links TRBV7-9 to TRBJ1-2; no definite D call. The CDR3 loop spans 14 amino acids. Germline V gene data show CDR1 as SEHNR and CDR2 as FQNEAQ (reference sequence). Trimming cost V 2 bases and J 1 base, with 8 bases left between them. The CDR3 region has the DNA TGTGCCAGCAGCTTACGGGCCAGTAACTATGGCTACACCTTC. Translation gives CASSLRASNYGYTF.

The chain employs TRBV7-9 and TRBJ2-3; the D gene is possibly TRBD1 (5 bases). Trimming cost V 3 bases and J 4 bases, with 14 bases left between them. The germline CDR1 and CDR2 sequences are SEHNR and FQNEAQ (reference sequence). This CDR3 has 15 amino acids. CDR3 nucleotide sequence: TGTGCCAGCAGCTTGCTCTGGCAGGGTGCAGATACGCAGTATTTT. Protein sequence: CASSLLWQGADTQYF.

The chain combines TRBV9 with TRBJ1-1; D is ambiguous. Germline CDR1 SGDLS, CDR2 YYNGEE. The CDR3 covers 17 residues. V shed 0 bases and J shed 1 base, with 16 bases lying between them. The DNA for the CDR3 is TGTGCCAGCAGCGTAGGAAGGACTGCGAACCAGAACACTGAAGCTTTCTTT. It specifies CASSVGRTANQNTEAFF.

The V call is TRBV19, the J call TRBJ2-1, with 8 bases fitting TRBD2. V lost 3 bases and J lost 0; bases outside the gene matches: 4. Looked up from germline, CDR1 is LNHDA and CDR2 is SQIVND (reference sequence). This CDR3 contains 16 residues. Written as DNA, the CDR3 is TGTGCCAGTAGTATCCGACTAGCGAGCTCCTACAATGAGCAGTTCTTC. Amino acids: CASSIRLASSYNEQFF.

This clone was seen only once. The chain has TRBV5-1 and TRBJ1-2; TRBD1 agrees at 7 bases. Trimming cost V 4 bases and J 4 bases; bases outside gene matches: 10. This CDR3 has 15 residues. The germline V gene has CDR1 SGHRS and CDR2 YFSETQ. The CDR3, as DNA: TGCGCCAGCAGCGGCCTCCAGGGGGATTCCTATGGCTACACCTTC. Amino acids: CASSGLQGDSYGYTF.

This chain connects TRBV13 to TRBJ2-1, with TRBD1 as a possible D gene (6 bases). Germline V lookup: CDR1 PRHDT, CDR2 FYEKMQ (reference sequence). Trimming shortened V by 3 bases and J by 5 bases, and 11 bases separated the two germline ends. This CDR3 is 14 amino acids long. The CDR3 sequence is CASSFRGSHNEQFF. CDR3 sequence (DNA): TGTGCCAGCAGCTTCAGGGGCAGCCACAATGAGCAGTTCTTC.

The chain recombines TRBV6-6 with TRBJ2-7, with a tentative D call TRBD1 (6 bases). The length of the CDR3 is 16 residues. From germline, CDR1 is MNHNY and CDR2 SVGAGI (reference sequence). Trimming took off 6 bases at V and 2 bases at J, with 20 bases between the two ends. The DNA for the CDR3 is TGTGCCAGCAGCTCCGGCACAGGGATCGGAGCCTACGAGCAGTACTTC. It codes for CASSSGTGIGAYEQYF.

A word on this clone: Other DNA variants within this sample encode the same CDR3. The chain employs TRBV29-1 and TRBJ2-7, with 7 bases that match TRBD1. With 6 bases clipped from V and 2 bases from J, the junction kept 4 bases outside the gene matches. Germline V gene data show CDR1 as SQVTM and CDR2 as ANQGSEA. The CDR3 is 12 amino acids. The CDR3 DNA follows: TGCAGCGTGTGGGGACAGACCTACGAGCAGTACTTC. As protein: CSVWGQTYEQYF.

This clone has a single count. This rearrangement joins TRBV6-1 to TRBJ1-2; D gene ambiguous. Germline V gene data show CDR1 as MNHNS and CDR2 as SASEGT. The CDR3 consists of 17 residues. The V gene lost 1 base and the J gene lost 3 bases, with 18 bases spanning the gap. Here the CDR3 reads CASSEGSPGWGDYGYTF. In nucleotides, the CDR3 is TGTGCCAGCAGTGAAGGGTCGCCAGGCTGGGGTGACTATGGCTACACCTTC.

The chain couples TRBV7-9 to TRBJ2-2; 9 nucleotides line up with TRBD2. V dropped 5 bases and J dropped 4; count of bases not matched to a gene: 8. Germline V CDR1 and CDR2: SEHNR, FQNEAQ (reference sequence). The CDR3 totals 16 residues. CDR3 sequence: CASSTRLAGITGELFF. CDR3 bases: TGTGCCAGCAGCACGAGGCTAGCGGGAATCACCGGGGAGCTGTTTTTT.